Listed below are T cell receptor beta chains from one sample, sequenced in a study of T-cell memory formation after mild COVID-19. TCRdb fed the 5' RACE reads into MiXCR, producing one record per CDR3 protein. This repertoire shows a few hundred thousand distinct CDR3 sequences, around 17% found once; its top ten account for more than 20%. Material for sequencing was PBMCs or a T cell subset sorted from them (not recorded which). Source of these receptors: a man in his late teens or twenties who had mild COVID-19 (a few samples of this study predate the infection). Cell type and time point are not known. CDR3s include the opening cysteine and the closing phenylalanine or tryptophan. The D gene is left open where the match is weak.

j_call,v_call,d_call,cdr3_aa
TRBJ1-2,TRBV12-3/TRBV12-4,TRBD1,CASSPWTGDHGYTF
TRBJ2-3,TRBV4-3,TRBD1,CASSRQGNADTQYF
TRBJ2-3,TRBV5-4,TRBD2,CASSGSGVALPTDTQYF
TRBJ2-1,TRBV5-6,TRBD2,CASSLGLAGFYNEQFF
TRBJ2-1,TRBV19,-,CASSIPGLGYNEQFF
TRBJ2-2,TRBV9,-,CASSVRGVSGELFF
TRBJ2-7,TRBV29-1,-,CSVEGGGYEQYF
TRBJ1-5,TRBV5-5,-,CASSPTGDSNQPQHF
TRBJ1-2,TRBV12-3/TRBV12-4,-,CASRDENYGYTF
TRBJ2-7,TRBV20-1,-,CSARVGGYEQYF
TRBJ2-2,TRBV30,-,CAWGRTGELFF
TRBJ2-5,TRBV12-3/TRBV12-4,TRBD1,CASSWVGQGVLYQETQYF
TRBJ2-2,TRBV4-3,-,CASSQETEGELNTGELFF
TRBJ2-5,TRBV7-9,-,CASSSSDRPTVDETQYF
TRBJ2-7,TRBV7-9,TRBD2,CASSLSAGGLPSYEQYF
TRBJ2-4,TRBV7-2,TRBD2,CASSLVLAGGNIQYF
TRBJ2-7,TRBV7-2,-,CASSAVVEQYF
TRBJ2-7,TRBV29-1,-,CSARERSISTYEQYF
TRBJ1-1,TRBV20-1,-,CSAQLDGVNTEAFF
TRBJ2-1,TRBV12-3/TRBV12-4,-,CASSFGVVTYNEQFF
TRBJ2-7,TRBV29-1,-,CSVIRRSSYEQYF
TRBJ2-1,TRBV12-3/TRBV12-4,TRBD1,CASSPGTAAYNEQFF
TRBJ1-2,TRBV20-1,TRBD1,CSASRTGDYGYTF
TRBJ2-2,TRBV12-3/TRBV12-4,TRBD1,CASSPGTGGGTGELFF
TRBJ2-3,TRBV12-3/TRBV12-4,TRBD1,CASRTGWATDTQYF
TRBJ2-7,TRBV7-7,TRBD1,CASSPGQGQYYEQYF
TRBJ2-2,TRBV6-2/TRBV6-3,-,CASSHYFRGKNTGELFF
TRBJ1-2,TRBV3-1,-,CASSLRGAEGYTF
TRBJ1-5,TRBV6-5,-,CASSHEVGGQPQHF
TRBJ1-1,TRBV18,-,CASSSRHTEAFF
TRBJ2-4,TRBV10-3,TRBD1,CATATGVGNIQYF
TRBJ2-1,TRBV7-9,-,CASSLGSAYNEQFF
TRBJ2-5,TRBV10-3,-,CAISESQPEGEETQYF
TRBJ2-7,TRBV11-2,TRBD1,CASRDARTGNYEQYF
TRBJ2-1,TRBV4-2,-,CASSQGDGGHYNEQFF
TRBJ1-1,TRBV12-3/TRBV12-4,-,CASRLTGEAFF
TRBJ1-2,TRBV7-2,-,CASSLTSNYGYTF
TRBJ2-1,TRBV5-1,-,CASSWGLGETTYNEQFF
TRBJ1-2,TRBV5-1,TRBD1,CASSAQGEGGYTF
TRBJ2-2,TRBV7-2,-,CASSLDLNTGELFF
TRBJ1-4,TRBV9,TRBD1,CASSWTGGDEKLFF
TRBJ1-5,TRBV6-1,-,CASSVVAGPLLDSNQPQHF
TRBJ1-1,TRBV7-3,-,CASSLRSRTEAFF
TRBJ2-5,TRBV20-1,TRBD2,CSVGGTSGGYQETQYF
TRBJ2-5,TRBV2,-,CASSDGETQYF
TRBJ2-5,TRBV4-2,TRBD1,CASSQGTGGDQETQYF
TRBJ1-2,TRBV20-1,-,CSARTREGYTF
TRBJ2-3,TRBV7-2,-,CASRKSRVDTQYF
TRBJ2-3,TRBV5-1,TRBD1,CASSLMGQGLDTQYF
TRBJ1-5,TRBV2,-,CASSAPPQPQHF
TRBJ2-5,TRBV11-2,TRBD2,CASSSTAGGQETQYF
TRBJ2-1,TRBV5-1,-,CASSLGISEQFF
TRBJ1-1,TRBV29-1,-,CSVDPGNTEAFF
TRBJ1-2,TRBV6-5,-,CASSYSTGYYGYTF
TRBJ2-2,TRBV24-1,-,CATSDYGTGELFF